This T cell receptor beta chain emerged from a study of cytomegalovirus exposure and HLA in healthy donors. Study-wide results and caveats: One later analysis reportedly identified an Asian-associated ancestry cluster that showed fewer N-insertions than the approximately 600-donor mean. CMV serostatus was the only immune exposure information that was available.

In germline, CDR1 is SEHNR, CDR2 FQNEAQ (reference sequence). This CDR3 spans 16 amino acids. J gave up 2 bases and V 0 bases, and 7 bases lay outside the gene matches. This clone was detected once. Its antigen is as yet unknown. The PCR ran on 60 Vbeta and 13 Jbeta primers. Generated by immunoSEQ multiplex PCR, the TCRdb table keeps only in-frame clones and is missing some. The sample contains more than 95,000 clones, 83% of which appear only once. The V and J genes are TRBV7-9 and TRBJ2-7, with 7 bases matching TRBD1. The origin of this receptor is a woman between 40 and 55 years old in good health and CMV-seropositive. Sequencing used PBMCs. The CDR3 loop reads CASSLAGDSLPYEQYF. CDR3 nucleotide sequence: TGTGCCAGCAGCTTAGCCGGGGACAGCCTTCCCTACGAGCAGTACTTC.